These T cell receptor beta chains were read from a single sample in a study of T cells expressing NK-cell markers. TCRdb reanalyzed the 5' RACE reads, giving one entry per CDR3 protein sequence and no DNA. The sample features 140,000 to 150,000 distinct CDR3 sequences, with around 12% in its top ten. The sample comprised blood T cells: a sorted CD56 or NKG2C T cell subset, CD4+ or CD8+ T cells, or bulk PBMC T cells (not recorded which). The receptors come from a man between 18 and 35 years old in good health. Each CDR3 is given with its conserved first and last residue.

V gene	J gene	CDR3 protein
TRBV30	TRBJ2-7	CAWSAGTGGYEQYF
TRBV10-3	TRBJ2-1	CAISESNRQRELYNEQFF
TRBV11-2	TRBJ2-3	CASSLPGLVTDTQYF
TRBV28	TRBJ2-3	CASSLLPGLADLDTQYF
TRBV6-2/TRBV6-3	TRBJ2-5	CASSYSSSPYLAGVSETQYF
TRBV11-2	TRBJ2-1	CASSRGAGNEQFF
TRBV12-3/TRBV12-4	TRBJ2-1	CASSPEWEGEDEQFF
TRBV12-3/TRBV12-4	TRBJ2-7	CASTRGRNFYEQYF
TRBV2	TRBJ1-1	CASSEGFSRAPTEAFF
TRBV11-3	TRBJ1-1	CASSLDGPIEAFF
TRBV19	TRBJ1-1	CASSMEGAVEAFF
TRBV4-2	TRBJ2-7	CASSLSGSRDEQYF
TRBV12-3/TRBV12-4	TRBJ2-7	CASGPPTDSTVSSYEQYF
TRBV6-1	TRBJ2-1	CASRGFQGYEQFF
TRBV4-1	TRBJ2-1	CASSQELAGNNEQFF
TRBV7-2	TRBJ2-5	CASSLRTGALEETQYF
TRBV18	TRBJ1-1	CASSPGTLYEAFF
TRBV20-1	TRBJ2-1	CSASEGVAGGYEQFF
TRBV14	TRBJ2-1	CASSQGVQGQFF
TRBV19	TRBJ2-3	CASSQGSGASTDTQYF
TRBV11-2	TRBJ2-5	CASSSGRGETQYF
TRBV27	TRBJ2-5	CASSGTGGPETQYF
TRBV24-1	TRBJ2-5	CATSDAVAGGPFETQYF
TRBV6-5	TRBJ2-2	CASSTLAGWNTGELFF
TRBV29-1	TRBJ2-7	CSVEGGRGARSEQYF